This TCR beta chain was recorded in a study of shared clonotypes between healthy human individuals (dated by TCRdb to the early 2020s). Regarding the research as a whole: Three men and a couple of women, aged 18 to 49 years, made up the cohort. For each donor, three plates each were used for CD4 naive and CD4 memory, two plates were used for CD8 naive, and one plate was used for CD8 memory. Blood TCR repertoires of 5 or 6 healthy adults were deeply sequenced to estimate repertoire size and the extent of clonotype sharing between individuals. Libraries were prepared and TCR repertoires were sequenced by different laboratories using diverse techniques, in order to increase sequencing depth and limit assay-specific biases. Between about 0.94 and 8.9 billion PBMCs per donor were obtained by leukapheresis.

TCR CDR3 regions were amplified from genomic DNA by multiplex PCR using the deep immunoSEQ assay. Genomic DNA extracted from each cell subset was distributed evenly over all wells of several immunoSEQ 96-well plates, and each plate served as one replicate. For sorted subsets, each replicate PCR was loaded with roughly 200 ng genomic DNA, equivalent to 25,000 to 30,000 T cell genomes. Purified libraries were quantified with a Qubit 3.0 fluorometer, sized on a Bioanalyzer 2100, and re-quantified with the KAPA Library Quantification kit. Every immunoSEQ 96-well plate was sequenced on a separate single-read 150-cycle Illumina NextSeq 550 flow cell. In the paper's pipeline: The immunoSEQ output contained only junctional sequences without quality scores, so filtering could not match that applied to full-length reads. Sequences were annotated with PyIR, a Python wrapper for IgBLAST v1.9, using IMGT germline references to assign V/J genes and CDR3. Any read was removed if the V/J assignment was weak (E-value above 1e-6), the CDR3 was missing, or the read contained stop codons, out-of-frame junctions, or ambiguous translated residues. A V3J clonotype was defined by an identical inferred V gene, J gene, and CDR3 amino acid sequence. Percentage overlap between repertoires was calculated by dividing the number of shared unique clonotypes by the size of the smaller repertoire. Richness of each repertoire was evaluated using RTK rarefaction, the Chao1 estimator, and Recon v2.1 estimates of unobserved clonotypes. Generation probabilities for all TCRbeta clonotypes obtained by the gDNA method from a handful of donors were computed using OLGA. Entries here come from immuneACCESS through TCRdb and include only in-frame sequences with V and J called. Some clones fail to appear in such tables; in the studies checked, an unresolved V gene covers under half of the shortfall, and the cause of the remainder is unknown. From that table come the V and J calls and clone size; the DNA was used to work out D and trimming. For this sample the table gives some 500,000 clones, of which 95% to 96% were detected only once. Clones ranked in the top ten supply 0.05% to 0.07% of the sample.

Broad study findings and their caveats: Sampling was restricted to blood, and TCR repertoires in tissues likely differ from the TCR repertoires found in blood. The genetic and exposure-history diversity represented was limited by the small number of donors. Naive subsets generally had larger estimated clonotype richness than memory subsets. When a few donors were compared, the shared fraction of clonotypes was about 5% for naive CD4, approximately 3.5% for naive CD8, 2.3% for memory CD4, and roughly 0.43% for memory CD8. Rarefaction of sorted-subset datasets indicated incomplete sequencing despite the large sequencing depth. Pairwise subsampling indicated that sequencing depth was expected to affect the degree of clonotype sharing among donors. Compared with non-shared clonotypes, the clonotypes found in all four sorted-subset donors had higher generation probabilities.

Regarding this clone: Its antigen target is currently unknown. Nothing much larger sits one base from this clone, and base qualities are not available.

The donors were healthy, HIV-negative adults with no recently reported acute infections or vaccinations. Every donor was a Caucasian adult residing in Nashville, Tennessee, USA. Magnetic negative selection was used to enrich CD4+ T cells, after which naive cells were positively selected on CD45RA and the negative fraction became the memory subset. Blood was obtained by leukapheresis, after which PBMCs were separated by Ficoll-Histopaque density gradient centrifugation and cryopreserved in liquid nitrogen vapor phase. Analytical flow cytometry was used to check the purity and quantity of every magnetically sorted T cell population. Each sorted fraction had its genomic DNA isolated and then quantified by UV absorbance on a Nanodrop 2000c. This clonotype was obtained from a woman aged 25 to 39 in good health. The sample consisted of naive CD4+ T cells sorted from blood. Per the publication, the cell subset or site label means: CD45RA+ positively selected.

The nucleotide sequence is TGCGCCAGCAGCTTGGAACTAGTCGCGAATGAGCAGTTCTTC. This encodes CASSLELVANEQFF. The rearrangement combines TRBV5-1 with TRBJ2-1; matching of 5 bases hints at TRBD2 as the D gene. A distance of 11 bases separates the germline ends of V and J, which lose 0 bases and 7 bases respectively. The CDR3, from cysteine to phenylalanine, totals 14 residues. The retained sequence is limited to the CDR3, 42 bases, with the frame set at the first base. CDR1 and CDR2 were assigned from the germline V gene as SGHRS and YFSETQ.